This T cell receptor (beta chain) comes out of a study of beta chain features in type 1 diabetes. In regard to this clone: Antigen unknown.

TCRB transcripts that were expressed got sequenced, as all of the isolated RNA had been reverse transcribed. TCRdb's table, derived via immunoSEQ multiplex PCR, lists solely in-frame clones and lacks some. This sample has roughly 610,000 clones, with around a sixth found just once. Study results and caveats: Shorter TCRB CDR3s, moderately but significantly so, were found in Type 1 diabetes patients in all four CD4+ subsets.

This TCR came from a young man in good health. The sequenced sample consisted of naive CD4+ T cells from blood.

The CDR3 DNA reads TGTGCCAGGAGAAGACAGGGAGGGATTGCCAAAAACATTCAGTACTTC. Residues: CARRRQGGIAKNIQYF. The chain has TRBV9 and TRBJ2-4; D is perhaps TRBD1 or TRBD2 (7 bases each). Trimming removed 8 bases at V and 1 base at J, with 19 bases between. CDR1 is SGDLS, CDR2 YYNGEE, per germline. CDR3 length: 16 residues.